This entry describes one T cell receptor beta chain. As yet, its antigen is unknown. This record comes from a study of blood T cells in healthy people across ages. General study points: Naive T cell percentage and TCR beta diversity correlated strongly. CMV status of donors was unknown, possibly confounding expanded clonotype changes.

Next came a second PCR, run for about 6 to 12 cycles, which used a sample-barcoded 5' primer along with a J-beta primer mix. Template switching added a 12-random-nucleotide identifier to every cDNA molecule. TCRdb fed the 5' RACE reads into MiXCR, producing one record per CDR3 protein. The sample has 1.5 million to 2 million distinct CDR3 sequences, around 40% seen once. Every sample gave at least 5 micrograms of total RNA when it was extracted. Per germline, CDR1 SGHVS and CDR2 FQNEAQ. The CDR3 consists of 12 residues. V was cut by 1 base and J by 11 bases, with 11 bases left in between. This receptor was identified in a human donor in good health. The J gene is TRBJ1-1, the V gene TRBV7-8, with D perhaps matching TRBD1 (5 bases). Sequenced: blood. As DNA, the CDR3 is TGTGCCAGCAGCTTAGGGTGGGGGGTGGCTTTCTTT. This sequence encodes CASSLGWGVAFF.